These T cell receptor beta chains were read from a single sample in a study of T cells in localized non-small cell lung cancer. This table comes from immunoSEQ multiplex PCR, and its TCRdb copy is limited to in-frame clones, with some not included. The sample has about 52,000 clones; approximately 90% are singletons. Here the sequenced sample was peripheral blood, taken before any cancer treatment. The receptors shown here come from a male donor at least 60 years old with stage III squamous cell lung carcinoma. CDR3s include the opening cysteine and the closing phenylalanine or tryptophan. Each record gives: J gene, D gene, clone size, V gene, CDR3 protein, CDR3 DNA. A D gene is named only where the DNA matches it firmly. Rows may omit the clone size; those that give it use once, few, many or a size class.

J gene: TRBJ1-2
D gene: -
clone size: -
V gene: TRBV5-1
CDR3 protein: CASSLMVQGTGYTF
CDR3 DNA: TGCGCCAGCAGCTTGATGGTACAGGGAACTGGCTACACCTTC

J gene: TRBJ2-7
D gene: TRBD1
clone size: -
V gene: TRBV5-1
CDR3 protein: CASSLVSGTDYEQYF
CDR3 DNA: TGCGCCAGCAGCTTGGTATCCGGGACAGACTACGAGCAGTACTTC

J gene: TRBJ2-1
D gene: TRBD1
clone size: -
V gene: TRBV7-2
CDR3 protein: CASSPGQPNEQFF
CDR3 DNA: TGTGCCAGCAGCCCGGGACAGCCAAATGAGCAGTTCTTC

J gene: TRBJ2-7
D gene: TRBD2
clone size: -
V gene: TRBV4-3
CDR3 protein: CASSQVLAGGAYEQYF
CDR3 DNA: TGCGCCAGCAGCCAAGTTCTAGCGGGGGGGGCCTACGAGCAGTACTTC

J gene: TRBJ1-2
D gene: -
clone size: -
V gene: TRBV6-5
CDR3 protein: CATPRDSGYTF
CDR3 DNA: TGTGCCACCCCCAGGGATTCTGGCTACACCTTC

J gene: TRBJ1-1
D gene: -
clone size: few
V gene: TRBV14
CDR3 protein: CASSQVQGIRMNTEAFF
CDR3 DNA: TGTGCCAGCAGCCAAGTGCAGGGTATACGAATGAACACTGAAGCTTTCTTT

J gene: TRBJ1-1
D gene: -
clone size: -
V gene: TRBV18
CDR3 protein: CASSPLGTGDTEAFF
CDR3 DNA: TGTGCCAGCTCACCACTAGGGACGGGGGACACTGAAGCTTTCTTT

J gene: TRBJ1-1
D gene: TRBD1
clone size: -
V gene: TRBV28
CDR3 protein: CATRDSRSLSEAFF
CDR3 DNA: TGTGCCACACGGGACAGTCGCAGTTTGAGTGAAGCTTTCTTT

J gene: TRBJ1-5
D gene: -
clone size: -
V gene: TRBV6-1
CDR3 protein: CASIRRGDFQPQHF
CDR3 DNA: TGTGCCAGCATCAGAAGGGGCGACTTTCAGCCCCAGCATTTT

J gene: TRBJ2-3
D gene: TRBD1
clone size: -
V gene: TRBV27
CDR3 protein: CASSLLSQGARSTDTQYF
CDR3 DNA: TGTGCCAGCAGTTTATTGTCGCAGGGGGCGCGTAGCACAGATACGCAGTATTTT

J gene: TRBJ1-4
D gene: -
clone size: once
V gene: TRBV27
CDR3 protein: CASKDSNEKLFF
CDR3 DNA: TGTGCCAGCAAGGATTCTAATGAAAAACTGTTTTTT

J gene: TRBJ1-2
D gene: -
clone size: -
V gene: TRBV27
CDR3 protein: CASSLSGFETLGYGYTF
CDR3 DNA: TGTGCCAGCAGTTTATCGGGATTTGAGACCCTTGGCTATGGCTACACCTTC

J gene: TRBJ2-3
D gene: TRBD1
clone size: -
V gene: TRBV5-4
CDR3 protein: CASSPRTGDTDTQYF
CDR3 DNA: TGTGCCAGCAGCCCACGGACAGGGGACACAGATACGCAGTATTTT